This T cell receptor (beta chain) was documented in a study of blood T cell repertoires in COVID-19. This CDR3 spans 17 amino acids. Germline loops: CDR1 SGHRS, CDR2 YFSETQ. J was trimmed by 1 base and V by 4 bases; bases with no gene match: 9. Clones were sequenced by immunoSEQ multiplex PCR, and TCRdb holds only the in-frame ones, with some missing. Among more than 40,000 clones listed, 70% to 90% were seen once. Sequenced: peripheral blood. The clonotype was recovered from a human donor in a cohort sampled during active COVID-19. The donor label of this sample is uncertain. The chain couples TRBV5-1 to TRBJ2-1; 9 bases are shared with TRBD1. CDR3 bases: TGCGCCAGCAGCCCGGACAGGGGCGAGAATTCCTACAATGAGCAGTTCTTC. Encoded protein: CASSPDRGENSYNEQFF.